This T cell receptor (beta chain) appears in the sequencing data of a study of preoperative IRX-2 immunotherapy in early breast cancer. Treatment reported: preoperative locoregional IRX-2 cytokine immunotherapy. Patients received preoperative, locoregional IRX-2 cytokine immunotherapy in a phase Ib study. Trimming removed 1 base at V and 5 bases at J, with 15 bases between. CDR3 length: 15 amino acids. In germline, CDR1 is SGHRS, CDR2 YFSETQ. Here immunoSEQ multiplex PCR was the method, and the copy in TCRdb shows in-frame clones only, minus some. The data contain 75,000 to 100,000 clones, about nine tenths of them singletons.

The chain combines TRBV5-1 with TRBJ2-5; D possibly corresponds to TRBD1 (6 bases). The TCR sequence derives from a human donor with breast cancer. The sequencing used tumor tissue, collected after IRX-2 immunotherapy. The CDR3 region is CASSLSGRGAETQYF. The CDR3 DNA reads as TGCGCCAGCAGCTTGTCCGGCAGGGGAGCGGAGACCCAGTACTTC.